The 26 T cell receptor beta chains below were found in one sample sequenced in a study of blood T cell repertoires in COVID-19. The assay was immunoSEQ multiplex PCR, and TCRdb's table has in-frame clones only and misses some. The sample consists of fewer than 450,000 clones, approximately 90% of them appearing once. What was sequenced was peripheral blood. These receptor sequences come from a woman under 30 who had recovered from COVID-19.

The chain combines TRBV6-2 or TRBV6-3 with TRBJ1-5, with D tentatively TRBD1 (5 bases). Trimming pared 3 bases from V and 11 bases from J, leaving 11 bases between. Germline V gene lookup returns CDR1 MNHEY and CDR2 SVGEGT. The CDR3 extends over 12 amino acids. The DNA of the CDR3 is TGTGCCAGCAGTTATGGGGGGGAGGCCCAGCATTTT. This gives the protein CASSYGGEAQHF.

V is TRBV7-2 and J is TRBJ2-3; D may be TRBD2 (5 bases). The CDR3 is 16 amino acids. The germline gives CDR1 SGHTA, CDR2 FQGNSA. V lost 1 base, J lost 5 bases, and 16 bases lay in between. CDR3 nucleotide sequence: TGTGCCAGCAGCTTAGAAGGAAGTCTAGCTGGAGATACGCAGTATTTT. Translation gives CASSLEGSLAGDTQYF.

The genes are TRBV4-3 and TRBJ1-5; TRBD1 aligns across 8 bases. This CDR3 has 15 amino acids. The trim removed 6 bases at V and 8 bases at J, leaving 12 bases unmatched. CDR1 and CDR2 from the germline V gene are LGHNA and YSLEER. The CDR3 DNA sequence: TGCGCCAGCAGTCCTAGACAGGGGCCCGGGGAGCCCCAGCATTTT. Protein: CASSPRQGPGEPQHF.

The chain links TRBV7-2 to TRBJ2-2; tentatively, D is TRBD2 (5 bases). The CDR3 runs 16 residues. With 1 base removed from V and 1 base from J, the gap between germline ends came to 10 bases. The germline V gene encodes CDR1 SGHTA and CDR2 FQGNSA. The CDR3 sequence is CASSLEYGGNTGELFF. In DNA, the CDR3 is TGTGCCAGCAGCTTAGAGTACGGAGGGAACACCGGGGAGCTGTTTTTT.

The rearrangement links TRBV27 to TRBJ1-1, with 7 bases identical to TRBD1. Germline assignment: CDR1 MNHEY and CDR2 SMNVEV (reference sequence). The V segment lost 5 bases and the J segment 0 bases; nucleotides outside the gene matches: 12. The CDR3 has 17 amino acids. The CDR3 nucleotides are TGTGCCAGCAGTCTTAACCGGGACAGCTTCATGAACACTGAAGCTTTCTTT. Translating gives CASSLNRDSFMNTEAFF.

V usage is TRBV9 and J usage is TRBJ1-4; TRBD1 is a possible D gene (6 bases). The CDR3 has 14 residues. V dropped 4 bases and J dropped 5 bases, with 12 bases sitting between them. Germline values: CDR1 SGDLS, CDR2 YYNGEE. CDR3 region: CASSRGAANEKLFF. Here the CDR3 DNA reads TGTGCCAGCAGCCGGGGGGCGGCGAATGAAAAACTGTTTTTT.

This clone showed up just a few times. This chain uses TRBV28 with TRBJ2-5; D perhaps matches TRBD1 (6 bases). The germline gives CDR1 MDHEN, CDR2 SYDVKM. The CDR3 has 14 amino acids. The V end was cut by 3 bases, the J end by 3 bases, with 11 bases between. CDR3 region: CASSFQGSKETQYF. Written as DNA, the CDR3 is TGTGCCAGCAGTTTTCAGGGGTCCAAAGAGACCCAGTACTTC.

The chain employs TRBV10-1 and TRBJ1-1; D remains ambiguous. The CDR3 totals 12 residues. V was clipped by 6 bases and J by 7 bases, with 12 bases between them. The germline V gene has CDR1 WNHNN and CDR2 SYGVQD (reference sequence). Here the CDR3 reads CASRARVVEAFF. The DNA of the CDR3 is TGCGCCAGCAGGGCGAGGGTGGTTGAAGCTTTCTTT.

This clone was observed once. The V gene is TRBV5-6, the J gene TRBJ2-2; 7 nucleotides align to TRBD1. The CDR3 has 16 amino acids. CDR1 and CDR2 (germline): SGHDT, YYEEEE. The V and J ends lost 0 bases and 3 bases, in that order; junction bases with no gene match: 5. The CDR3 spells CASSLVPGGDTGELFF. The DNA for the CDR3 is TGTGCCAGCAGCTTGGTCCCAGGGGGTGACACCGGGGAGCTGTTTTTT.

This chain joins TRBV3-1 (or the pseudogene TRBV3-2) and TRBJ2-3, with 8 bases identical to TRBD1. Germline V gives CDR1 LGHDT, CDR2 YNNKEL (reference sequence). The CDR3 is 16 amino acids. Trimming cost V 0 bases and J 2 bases; bases outside gene matches: 4. The CDR3: CASSQDGTGYTDTQYF. DNA of the CDR3: TGTGCCAGCAGCCAAGATGGGACAGGATACACAGATACGCAGTATTTT.

This rearrangement joins TRBV21-1 to TRBJ2-1; TRBD2, the table's D call, was not compared with the DNA. TRBV21-1 constitutes a pseudogene. The CDR3 runs to 17 residues. CDR3 sequence reads: CASSGTLAGGFYNEQFF. In DNA form, the CDR3 reads TGTGCCAGCAGCGGAACCCTAGCGGGAGGGTTCTACAATGAGCAGTTCTTC.

CDR3 nucleotide sequence: TGTGCCAGTAGTGTGGGACAGGGGAACACTGAAGCTTTCTTT. This sequence encodes CASSVGQGNTEAFF. The chain employs TRBV19 and TRBJ1-1, with 9 positions matching TRBD1. Germline loops: CDR1 LNHDA, CDR2 SQIVND (reference sequence). CDR3 length equals 14 residues. Trimming took 5 bases from V and 1 from J; bases not matched to a gene: 2.

The rearrangement joins TRBV4-1 to TRBJ1-1; TRBD1 might be the D (5 bases). The CDR3 has 13 amino acids. CDR1 and CDR2 (germline): MGHRA, YSYEKL. V was cut by 4 bases and J by 3 bases, with 9 bases left in between. CDR3 protein: CASSLKTDTEAFF. The CDR3, as DNA: TGCGCCAGCAGCCTGAAGACAGACACTGAAGCTTTCTTT.

The chain has TRBV19 and TRBJ2-3; D call uncertain. The CDR3 totals 13 residues. Germline V gene data show CDR1 as LNHDA and CDR2 as SQIVND (reference sequence). With 1 base removed from V and 6 bases from J, the gap between germline ends came to 8 bases. CDR3 in amino acids: CASSIVGPDTQYF. The CDR3 DNA sequence: TGTGCCAGTAGTATAGTTGGGCCGGATACGCAGTATTTT.

CDR3 bases: TGTGCCAGCACTCAGGACTCGTATTTGGGGAATGAGCAGTTCTTC. It codes for CASTQDSYLGNEQFF. The chain couples TRBV25-1 to TRBJ2-1, with a tentative D call TRBD2 (5 bases). The CDR3 runs 15 residues. Germline V gives CDR1 MGHDK, CDR2 SYGVNS. The V and J ends lost 7 bases and 7 bases respectively, with 20 bases between them.

This sequence joins TRBV9 and TRBJ1-1, with D possibly TRBD1 on 5 matching bases. V shed 2 bases and J shed 0 bases, with 8 bases lying between them. CDR1 SGDLS and CDR2 YYNGEE come from the germline V gene. CDR3 size: 14 residues. This CDR3 is CASSVTGLNTEAFF. The CDR3 DNA reads as TGTGCCAGCAGCGTCACAGGTTTGAACACTGAAGCTTTCTTT.

The chain couples TRBV6-5 to TRBJ2-3; D unclear. V lost 2 bases and J lost 2, with 5 bases in between. The CDR3 length is 13 residues. CDR1 MNHEY and CDR2 SVGAGI come from the germline V gene. The DNA of the CDR3 is TGTGCCAGCAGTTACGCGGTCACAGATACGCAGTATTTT. Amino acid sequence: CASSYAVTDTQYF.

V gene TRBV25-1 combines with J gene TRBJ1-3; unclear D gene. V was clipped by 0 bases and J by 0 bases, with 9 bases between them. The CDR3 is made up of 16 amino acids. Germline-derived CDR1 and CDR2 are MGHDK and SYGVNS. The DNA for the CDR3 is TGTGCCAGCAGTGAATACGGTCGGAGCTCTGGAAACACCATATATTTT. Protein sequence: CASSEYGRSSGNTIYF.

The chain links TRBV4-1 to TRBJ2-2, with 10 bases identical to TRBD2. V gave up 0 bases and J gave up 5 bases; unmatched junction bases: 12. This CDR3 has 19 residues. Germline V gene data show CDR1 as MGHRA and CDR2 as YSYEKL. CDR3 DNA: TGCGCCAGCAGCCAAGATATCAGGATGTGGACTAGCGGTACCGGGGAGCTGTTTTTT. Protein product: CASSQDIRMWTSGTGELFF.

The chain joins TRBV9 to TRBJ2-2, with a possible D match to TRBD2 (5 bases). Germline values: CDR1 SGDLS, CDR2 YYNGEE. The CDR3 loop spans 15 amino acids. V was trimmed by 3 bases and J by 4 bases, leaving 13 bases between them. CDR3 bases: TGTGCCAGCAGCGGGAGCGGTGTGTCCACCGGGGAGCTGTTTTTT. Encoded protein: CASSGSGVSTGELFF. The whole variable domain, filled in from reference TRBV9 and TRBJ2-2, reads DSGVTQTPKHLITATGQRVTLRCSPRSGDLSVYWYQQSLDQGLQFLIQYYNGEERAKGNILERFSAQQFPDLHSELNLSSLELGDSALYFCASSGSGVSTGELFFGEGSRLTVL.

J is TRBJ2-7 and V is TRBV2; the match to TRBD2 covers 7 bases. Trimming at V came to 5 bases and at J to 2 bases, leaving 6 bases not matched to a gene. Germline V lookup: CDR1 SNHLY, CDR2 FYNNEI. The CDR3 totals 14 residues. CDR3 protein: CASSLLATAYEQYV. The DNA of the CDR3 is TGTGCCAGCAGTTTACTAGCGACAGCCTACGAGCAGTACGTC.

This clone was seen once. The chain uses TRBV28 and TRBJ2-3; D is perhaps TRBD2 (5 bases). The V gene's germline CDR1 is MDHEN and CDR2 SYDVKM. Between the trimmed V and J ends, which lost 8 bases and 4 bases, there was a span of 16 bases. The CDR3 loop spans 14 amino acids. The CDR3 protein is CASGTTSPADTQYF. The CDR3 DNA reads TGTGCCAGCGGCACCACTAGTCCCGCAGATACGCAGTATTTT. Using reference TRBV28 and TRBJ2-3 for the parts outside the CDR3, the full variable domain is DVKVTQSSRYLVKRTGEKVFLECVQDMDHENMFWYRQDPGLGLRLIYFSYDVKMKEKGDIPEGYSVSREKKERFSLILESASTNQTSMYLCASGTTSPADTQYFGPGTRLTVL.

The chain has TRBV30 and TRBJ2-6, with D uncertain. The CDR3 has 13 amino acids. Germline V CDR1 and CDR2: GTSNPN, SVGIG (reference sequence). V lost 2 bases to trimming and J lost 6 bases, with 8 bases between them. The CDR3 here is CAWSRSSANVLTF. Written as DNA, the CDR3 is TGTGCCTGGAGTCGGAGTTCGGCCAACGTCCTGACTTTC.

The genes are TRBV19 and TRBJ1-1; D is ambiguous. The CDR3 extends over 14 amino acids. CDR1 LNHDA and CDR2 SQIVND come from the germline V gene (reference sequence). V was cut by 6 bases and J by 0 bases, with 11 bases left in between. The CDR3 loop is CASSVTDMNTEAFF. The CDR3 DNA follows: TGTGCCAGTAGCGTCACAGATATGAACACTGAAGCTTTCTTT.

This clone was seen only once. This chain uses TRBV29-1 with TRBJ2-3, with 8 bases matching TRBD1. V lost 8 bases and J lost 3; bases outside the gene matches: 7. Looked up from germline, CDR1 is SQVTM and CDR2 is ANQGSEA. The CDR3 sequence is 13 residues long. The CDR3 loop is CSCWTGLTDTQYF. The DNA of the CDR3 is TGCAGCTGTTGGACAGGGCTTACAGATACGCAGTATTTT.

The rearrangement links TRBV11-3 to TRBJ1-3, with D possibly matching TRBD1 (5 bases). The CDR3 sequence is 17 residues long. Germline V gives CDR1 SGHNT, CDR2 YENEEA. V was pared by 4 bases and J by 0 bases, with 16 bases between. CDR3 sequence reads: CASSSIWQGYSGNTIYF. CDR3 bases: TGTGCCAGCAGCTCTATTTGGCAGGGTTACTCTGGAAACACCATATATTTT.